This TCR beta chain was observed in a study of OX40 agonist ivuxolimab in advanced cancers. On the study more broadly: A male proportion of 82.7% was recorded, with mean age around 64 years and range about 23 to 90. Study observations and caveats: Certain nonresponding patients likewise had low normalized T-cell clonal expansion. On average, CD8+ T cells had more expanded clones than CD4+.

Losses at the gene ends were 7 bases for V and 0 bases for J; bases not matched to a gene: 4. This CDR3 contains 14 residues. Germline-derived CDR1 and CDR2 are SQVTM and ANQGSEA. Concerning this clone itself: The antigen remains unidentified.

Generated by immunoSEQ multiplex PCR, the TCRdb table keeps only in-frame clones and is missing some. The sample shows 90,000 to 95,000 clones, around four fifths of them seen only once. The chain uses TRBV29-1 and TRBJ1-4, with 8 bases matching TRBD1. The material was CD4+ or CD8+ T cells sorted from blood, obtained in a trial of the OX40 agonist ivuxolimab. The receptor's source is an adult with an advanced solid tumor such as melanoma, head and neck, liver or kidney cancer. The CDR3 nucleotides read TGCAGCGGAAGGACAGGGTCAACTAATGAAAAACTGTTTTTT. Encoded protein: CSGRTGSTNEKLFF.